The clone carrying this TCR beta chain has ten or more counts. Its specificity is not known. This entry comes from a study of T cells in Graves' hyperthyroidism and ophthalmopathy. The V gene end was trimmed by 7 bases and the J gene end by 5 bases; junction bases not matched to a gene: 10. The CDR3 extends over 14 amino acids. Germline CDR1 reads SGHTA; CDR2 reads FQGNSA. Newly diagnosed patients aged 18 to 65 had hyperthyroidism of under 2 months' duration. Clinical symptoms, serum thyroxine and TRAb, thyroid ultrasound and orbital computed tomography together formed the diagnostic basis. Study-wide results and limits: A 13 V-J signature model discriminated ophthalmopathy versus stable hyperthyroidism.

TCR beta CDR3 regions were amplified from RNA transcripts. The TCR CDR3 first-round RT-PCR relied on the HTBI primer set. TCRdb processed the multiplex PCR reads anew with MiXCR; each CDR3 protein has one entry. The sample lists roughly 720,000 distinct CDR3 sequences, roughly 17% occurring once. Sequenced input: blood. The chain carries TRBV7-2 and TRBJ2-7; 8 bases fit TRBD2. The receptor comes from a man between 45 and 60 years old with Graves' hyperthyroidism. The CDR3 region is CASTLGGRIHEQYF. CDR3 DNA: TGTGCCAGCACCCTAGGCGGGAGGATCCACGAGCAGTACTTC.